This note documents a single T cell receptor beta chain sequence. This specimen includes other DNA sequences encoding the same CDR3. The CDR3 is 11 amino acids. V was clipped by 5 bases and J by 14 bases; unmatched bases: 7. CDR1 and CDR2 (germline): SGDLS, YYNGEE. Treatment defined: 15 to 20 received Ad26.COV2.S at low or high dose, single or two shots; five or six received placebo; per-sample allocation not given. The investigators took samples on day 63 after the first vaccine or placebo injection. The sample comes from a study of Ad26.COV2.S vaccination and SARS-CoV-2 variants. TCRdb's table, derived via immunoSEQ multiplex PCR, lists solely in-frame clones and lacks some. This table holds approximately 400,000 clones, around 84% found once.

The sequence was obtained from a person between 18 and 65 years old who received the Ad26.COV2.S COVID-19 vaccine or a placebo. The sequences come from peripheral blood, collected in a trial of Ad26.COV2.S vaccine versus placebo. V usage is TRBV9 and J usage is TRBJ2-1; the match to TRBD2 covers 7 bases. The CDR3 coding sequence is TGTGCCAGCAGTGTACTAGCGAGGGAGTTCTTC. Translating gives CASSVLAREFF.